These 19 T cell receptor beta chains were sequenced from one sample in a study of Ad26.COV2.S vaccination and SARS-CoV-2 variants. Here immunoSEQ multiplex PCR was the method, and the copy in TCRdb shows in-frame clones only, minus some. The table shows some 300,000 clones, with 70% to 90% occurring only once. Noted treatment: over 15 received Ad26.COV2.S at low or high dose, single or two shots; 5 received placebo; per-sample allocation not given. Sample collection was performed on day 63 after the first vaccine or placebo injection. This specimen consisted of peripheral blood, obtained in a trial of Ad26.COV2.S vaccine versus placebo. The receptor source for this set is a person between 18 and 65 years old who received the Ad26.COV2.S COVID-19 vaccine or a placebo.

Notes on this clone: The identical CDR3 is also encoded by other nucleotide sequences in the sample. This rearrangement joins TRBV12-3 or TRBV12-4 to TRBJ2-5; D unclear. The CDR3 runs 13 residues. Trimming removed 3 bases at V and 4 bases at J, with 9 bases between. CDR3 nucleotide sequence: TGTGCCAGCAGTTTTAAGTGGGGAGAGACCCAGTACTTC. It translates to CASSFKWGETQYF.

The chain recombines TRBV20-1 with TRBJ1-2, with D unresolved. CDR3 length: 10 residues. CDR1 DFQATT and CDR2 SNEGSKA come from the germline V gene (reference sequence). Trimming took 3 bases from V and 6 from J, leaving 5 bases between them. The CDR3 nucleotides are TGCAGTGCTAGGGAGGATGGCTACACCTTC. Protein product: CSAREDGYTF.

The chain combines TRBV9 with TRBJ1-4; D is unresolved. Germline CDR1 is SGDLS and CDR2 is YYNGEE. This CDR3 comprises 15 residues. The ends were cut back, 0 bases at V and 3 bases at J, with 9 bases in the middle. CDR3 bases: TGTGCCAGCAGCGTAGCTATAGGGTCTAATGAAAAACTGTTTTTT. The encoded protein is CASSVAIGSNEKLFF.

CDR3 DNA sequence: TGTGCCAGCGTCGGGAGCTCCTACAATGAGCAGTTCTTC. This gives the protein CASVGSSYNEQFF. The V gene is TRBV2, the J gene TRBJ2-1; D is possibly TRBD2 (6 bases). Looked up from germline, CDR1 is SNHLY and CDR2 is FYNNEI. V lost 8 bases to trimming and J lost 0 bases, with 8 bases between them. CDR3 length: 13 amino acids. The variable domain in full, completed from reference TRBV2 and TRBJ2-1, reads EPEVTQTPSHQVTQMGQEVILRCVPISNHLYFYWYRQILGQKVEFLVSFYNNEISEKSEIFDDQFSVERPDGSNFTLKIRSTKLEDSAMYFCASVGSSYNEQFFGPGTRLTVL.

The CDR3 loop is CASSLTGGYTDTQYF. The CDR3 DNA follows: TGCGCCAGCAGCTTGACCGGGGGGTACACAGATACGCAGTATTTT. V and J are TRBV5-1 and TRBJ2-3, with 7 bases lining up with TRBD2. CDR3 length: 15 residues. The J segment lost 2 bases and the V segment lost 1 base, leaving 4 bases of the junction unmatched. Germline-derived CDR1 and CDR2 are SGHRS and YFSETQ.

Written as DNA, the CDR3 is TGTGCCAGCAGCCTGCCAGGAGAGACCCAGTACTTC. It yields the protein CASSLPGETQYF. The chain combines TRBV7-6 with TRBJ2-5; the D is unclear. Per germline, CDR1 SGHVS and CDR2 FNYEAQ. The CDR3 is 12 amino acids. V lost 5 bases, J lost 4 bases, and 8 bases lay in between.

This clone has more than one count but fewer than ten. The chain has TRBV9 and TRBJ2-1; no definite D call. Trimming took off 0 bases at V and 4 bases at J, with 8 bases between the two ends. There are 14 residues in the CDR3. Per the germline V gene, CDR1 is SGDLS and CDR2 is YYNGEE. CDR3 DNA sequence: TGTGCCAGCAGCGTAGAGCCCAGTTACAATGAGCAGTTCTTC. Encoded protein: CASSVEPSYNEQFF.

The chain employs TRBV7-9 and TRBJ1-2; possibly TRBD1 for D (6 bases). The germline gives CDR1 SEHNR, CDR2 FQNEAQ (reference sequence). This CDR3 comprises 15 residues. The V end lost 3 bases, the J end lost 2 bases, and 13 bases lay between the germline ends. The CDR3 coding sequence is TGTGCCAGCAGCTTCCTCAGACAGGCCAACTATGGCTACACCTTC. Its translation is CASSFLRQANYGYTF. The whole variable domain, remainder taken from reference TRBV7-9 and TRBJ1-2, is DTGVSQNPRHKITKRGQNVTFRCDPISEHNRLYWYRQTLGQGPEFLTYFQNEAQLEKSRLLSDRFSAERPKGSFSTLEIQRTEQGDSAMYLCASSFLRQANYGYTFGSGTRLTVV.

The V call is TRBV27, the J call TRBJ2-7; D possibly corresponds to TRBD1 (5 bases). The CDR3 runs to 15 residues. Per germline, CDR1 MNHEY and CDR2 SMNVEV (reference sequence). V was pared by 2 bases and J by 4 bases, with 15 bases between. CDR3 region: CASSLRHPKGYEQYF. The CDR3 nucleotides read TGTGCCAGCAGTTTACGCCATCCTAAGGGGTACGAGCAGTACTTC.

The gene calls are TRBV3-1 (or the pseudogene TRBV3-2) and TRBJ1-2; 7 bases align to TRBD1. The CDR3 extends over 15 amino acids. CDR1 is LGHDT and CDR2 is YNNKEL in the germline V gene (reference sequence). V gave up 4 bases and J gave up 3 bases; unmatched junction bases: 8. The CDR3 spells CASSPSGGGYYGYTF. The CDR3, as DNA: TGTGCCAGCAGCCCCTCGGGAGGGGGCTACTATGGCTACACCTTC.

CDR3 in DNA: TGCGCCAGCAGCTTGTGGCAGGGGGGCACCGGGGAGCTGTTTTTT. It is translated as CASSLWQGGTGELFF. The V and J genes are TRBV5-1 and TRBJ2-2; TRBD1 might be the D (7 bases). V was pared by 1 base and J by 4 bases, with 11 bases between. This CDR3 has 15 amino acids. Germline V gene data show CDR1 as SGHRS and CDR2 as YFSETQ.

This chain joins TRBV5-4 and TRBJ1-2; TRBD1 is a possible D gene (6 bases). Deletions cut 4 bases from V and 8 bases from J, with 12 bases between. CDR3 size: 12 residues. Germline V gives CDR1 SGHNT, CDR2 YYREEE (reference sequence). This chain's CDR3 is CASSPDRSGYTF. CDR3 DNA: TGTGCCAGCAGCCCCGACAGGAGCGGCTACACCTTC.

V gene TRBV2 combines with J gene TRBJ2-5; D uncertain. Germline V gene sequence: CDR1 SNHLY, CDR2 FYNNEI. V was clipped by 0 bases and J by 11 bases, with 13 bases between them. The CDR3 runs to 13 residues. The CDR3 is CASSEAPGRLQYF. For the CDR3, the DNA is TGTGCCAGCAGTGAAGCGCCTGGGCGGTTACAGTACTTC.

The chain recombines TRBV2 with TRBJ1-4, with D possibly being TRBD1 (5 bases). The CDR3 covers 12 residues. The V gene's germline CDR1 is SNHLY and CDR2 FYNNEI. Trimming stripped 6 bases from V and 8 bases from J, with 10 bases between. The CDR3 region is CASRGLGEKLFF. The CDR3 bases are TGTGCCAGCAGGGGACTGGGGGAAAAACTGTTTTTT.

The chain joins TRBV4-1 to TRBJ1-2, with 7 bases fitting TRBD1. The CDR3 is 16 residues long. Germline CDR1 MGHRA, CDR2 YSYEKL. The junction had 11 bases not matched to a gene; V was cut back by 5 bases and J by 2 bases. The chain's CDR3 is CASSSVDRDGNYGYTF. The CDR3 coding sequence is TGCGCCAGCAGCTCGGTTGACAGGGACGGAAACTATGGCTACACCTTC.

This clone was detected once. V usage is TRBV18 and J usage is TRBJ2-3, with D unclear. The CDR3 contains 14 residues. Trimming cost V 0 bases and J 6 bases, with 10 bases left between them. The V gene's germline CDR1 is KGHSH and CDR2 LQKENI. The CDR3 region is CASSPPGPGDTQYF. The CDR3 DNA follows: TGTGCCAGCTCACCACCAGGTCCCGGGGATACGCAGTATTTT.

The CDR3 sequence: CASSLQGLNTGELFF. CDR3 DNA: TGTGCCAGCAGCTTACAGGGTTTGAACACCGGGGAGCTGTTTTTT. This chain connects TRBV11-3 to TRBJ2-2; a weak D match, TRBD1 (5 bases). V shed 2 bases and J shed 1 base, with 8 bases lying between them. Germline V gives CDR1 SGHNT, CDR2 YENEEA. The CDR3 totals 15 residues.

The chain uses TRBV10-3 and TRBJ2-2; D is unclear. Germline V CDR1 and CDR2: ENHRY, SYGVKD. The CDR3 has 14 residues. V dropped 3 bases and J dropped 0 bases, with 5 bases sitting between them. The CDR3 DNA sequence: TGTGCCATCAGTGAAGTAGCGAACACCGGGGAGCTGTTTTTT. Amino acids: CAISEVANTGELFF.

The chain carries TRBV6-2 or TRBV6-3 and TRBJ1-3; D possibly corresponds to TRBD1 (5 bases). The CDR3 is 15 amino acids. The germline V and J ends were trimmed by 0 bases and 4 bases, with 10 bases remaining between them. Germline lookup yields CDR1 MNHEY and CDR2 SVGEGT. In nucleotides, the CDR3 is TGTGCCAGCAGTTACTCCCGGGGGATCGGAAACACCATATATTTT. It encodes CASSYSRGIGNTIYF.